The 19 T cell receptor beta chains below come from one sample, sequenced in a study of regulatory T cells in long-lasting Graves disease. CDR3-region Arm-PCR and iRepertoire HTBI primers produced the TCR beta libraries. From the multiplex PCR reads, TCRdb called clonotypes with MiXCR, one entry per CDR3 protein. There are about 520,000 distinct CDR3 sequences in the sample; approximately 12% occur only once, and 7.5% to 9% lies in the top ten. Noted time point: newly diagnosed GD, antithyroid drugs for less than 3 months. The TCR library was made from RNA extracted from PBMCs. This sample was shared with a second study, whose subject was T cells in Graves' hyperthyroidism and ophthalmopathy.

Specimen: peripheral blood mononuclear cells (PBMCs), collected at new diagnosis, from a patient treated with antithyroid drugs. The receptors derive from a woman in her twenties or thirties with Graves disease.

Many counts were recorded for this clonotype. The J gene is TRBJ1-5, the V gene TRBV20-1; TRBD1 is a possible D gene (5 bases). CDR1 DFQATT and CDR2 SNEGSKA come from the germline V gene (reference sequence). The CDR3 is 15 amino acids. Trimming took 6 bases from V and 1 from J, leaving 16 bases between them. The CDR3 DNA is TGCAGTGCCGTGACCGGGACTAAAAGCAATCAGCCCCAGCATTTT. Protein sequence: CSAVTGTKSNQPQHF.

At least ten counts were recorded for this clonotype. This chain uses TRBV28 with TRBJ2-1; tentative D call: TRBD2 (6 bases). This CDR3 comprises 13 residues. Germline CDR1 MDHEN, CDR2 SYDVKM. Trimming pared 8 bases from V and 9 bases from J, leaving 17 bases between. CDR3 in amino acids: CASEEGRSAEQFF. Written as DNA, the CDR3 is TGTGCCAGCGAAGAAGGGAGGTCTGCTGAGCAGTTCTTC.

This clonotype was counted ten times or more. This chain connects TRBV28 to TRBJ2-6, with D perhaps TRBD1 (6 bases). The germline V and J ends were trimmed by 3 bases and 2 bases, with 8 bases remaining between them. Germline V gene sequence: CDR1 MDHEN, CDR2 SYDVKM. The CDR3 totals 15 residues. The CDR3 DNA is TGTGCCAGCAGTTTTGGGGGCACTGGGGCCAACGTCCTGACTTTC. As protein: CASSFGGTGANVLTF.

This clonotype has a count of ten or more. The V gene is TRBV7-8, the J gene TRBJ1-2; 9 bases match TRBD1. The junction had 4 bases not matched to a gene; V was cut back by 0 bases and J by 5 bases. Per germline, CDR1 SGHVS and CDR2 FQNEAQ. The CDR3 length is 15 residues. The CDR3 sequence: CASSLAGTGPYGYTF. The CDR3 DNA reads as TGTGCCAGCAGCTTAGCTGGGACAGGGCCTTATGGCTACACCTTC.

The table lists this clonotype with many counts. V gene TRBV20-1 combines with J gene TRBJ1-1; 8 bases map to TRBD1. Trimming cost V 5 bases and J 5 bases; bases outside gene matches: 13. Germline V lookup: CDR1 DFQATT, CDR2 SNEGSKA (reference sequence). The CDR3 contains 15 residues. The chain's CDR3 is CSASARGRGATEAFF. The DNA of the CDR3 is TGCAGTGCTTCAGCCAGGGGGCGCGGGGCGACTGAAGCTTTCTTT.

This clonotype was observed many times. V and J are TRBV6-1 and TRBJ1-5, with D perhaps matching TRBD1 (6 bases). The CDR3 length is 14 residues. Germline CDR1 and CDR2: MNHNS and SASEGT. The germline V and J ends were trimmed by 8 bases and 3 bases, with 14 bases remaining between them. The CDR3 spells CASSRRGNNQPQHF. CDR3 coding DNA: TGTGCCAGCTCCCGCAGGGGAAACAATCAGCCCCAGCATTTT.

This clonotype was observed a few times. No conserved phenylalanine or tryptophan is present at the end of the CDR3, so a read error is the likely explanation. The V and J genes are TRBV29-1 and TRBJ2-5; 7 nucleotides agree with TRBD1. Looked up from germline, CDR1 is SQVTM and CDR2 is ANQGSEA. With 7 bases clipped from V and 1 base from J, the junction kept 12 bases outside the gene matches. This CDR3 is built from 15 residues. DNA for the CDR3: TGCAGCGCAGGGGGTGAGCAGGGGTTCCAAGAGACCCAGTACCTC. It specifies CSAGGEQGFQETQYL.

This clonotype occurred many times. This chain links TRBV27 with TRBJ2-6; D not resolved. Trimming left V 2 bases short and J 0 bases short, with 14 bases between. Germline assignment: CDR1 MNHEY and CDR2 SMNVEV (reference sequence). CDR3 size: 18 residues. Here the CDR3 DNA reads TGTGCCAGCAGTTTAAGCGCCAGCGTTTACTCTGGGGCCAACGTCCTGACTTTC. The encoded protein is CASSLSASVYSGANVLTF.

This clonotype occurred many times. The chain uses TRBV9 and TRBJ1-6; possibly TRBD1 for D (5 bases). The V and J ends lost 3 bases and 15 bases respectively, with 16 bases between them. Germline CDR1 SGDLS, CDR2 YYNGEE. The CDR3 runs to 13 residues. This CDR3 reads CASSAGRGRFLHF. CDR3 nucleotide sequence: TGTGCCAGCAGCGCGGGTAGGGGTCGATTCCTCCACTTT.

This chain uses TRBV5-6 with TRBJ1-1, with TRBD1 matching 8 bases. Germline trimming cut 3 bases from V and 4 bases from J; bases unmatched to any gene: 11. This CDR3 is built from 16 residues. Per the germline V gene, CDR1 is SGHDT and CDR2 is YYEEEE. CDR3 residues: CASSWHPDRVGTEAFF. CDR3 coding DNA: TGTGCCAGCAGCTGGCACCCGGACAGGGTTGGCACTGAAGCTTTCTTT.

V usage is TRBV5-6 and J usage is TRBJ2-1; D is undetermined. V gave up 3 bases and J gave up 7 bases, with 11 bases separating them. Germline CDR1 and CDR2: SGHDT and YYEEEE. The CDR3 is 13 residues long. CDR3 sequence: CASSSYLRNEQFF. DNA of the CDR3: TGTGCCAGCAGCTCGTACCTGAGGAATGAGCAGTTCTTC.

This clonotype was counted at least ten times. The chain couples TRBV19 to TRBJ2-1, with a tentative D call TRBD2 (5 bases). V was shortened by 0 bases and J by 8 bases, with 8 bases between the two germline ends. Per germline, CDR1 LNHDA and CDR2 SQIVND (reference sequence). The CDR3 is 13 residues long. CDR3 sequence (DNA): TGTGCCAGTAGTATAGATCAGCGGTATGAGCAGTTCTTC. It translates to CASSIDQRYEQFF. The full variable domain, completed using reference TRBV19 and TRBJ2-1, is DGGITQSPKYLFRKEGQNVTLSCEQNLNHDAMYWYRQDPGQGLRLIYYSQIVNDFQKGDIAEGYSVSREKKESFPLTVTSAQKNPTAFYLCASSIDQRYEQFFGPGTRLTVL.

The sample holds many counts of this clonotype. V and J are TRBV28 and TRBJ2-1, with 7 bases lining up with TRBD2. Per the germline V gene, CDR1 is MDHEN and CDR2 is SYDVKM. The V and J ends lost 6 bases and 5 bases, in that order; junction bases with no gene match: 10. The CDR3 has 15 residues. The CDR3 loop is CASRGDYRVHNEQFF. The CDR3 nucleotides read TGTGCCAGCAGAGGGGACTACCGAGTACACAATGAGCAGTTCTTC.

This rearrangement joins TRBV20-1 to TRBJ1-1; 9 bases map to TRBD1. This CDR3 contains 14 residues. V lost 1 base to trimming and J lost 1 base; unmatched junction nucleotides: 1. CDR1 is DFQATT and CDR2 is SNEGSKA in the germline V gene (reference sequence). In DNA form, the CDR3 reads TGCAGTGCTAGAGGGACAGGGGCGAACACTGAAGCTTTCTTT. It is translated as CSARGTGANTEAFF.

As regards this clonotype: Compared with germline, one end of the junction differs, possibly owing to a read error. The V and J genes are TRBV20-1 and TRBJ2-1; D may be TRBD1 (5 bases). CDR3 size: 13 residues. CDR1 is DFQATT, CDR2 SNEGSKA, per germline (reference sequence). The CDR3 DNA reads TGCAGTGCTATATACCGACAGTACAATGAGCGGTTCTTC. Translating it yields CSAIYRQYNERFF.

This clonotype was found many times. The chain carries TRBV5-1 and TRBJ2-7; D call uncertain. The CDR3 runs 12 residues. Germline CDR1 SGHRS, CDR2 YFSETQ. Trimming stripped 2 bases from V and 3 bases from J, with 6 bases between. CDR3 sequence: CASSFGDYEQYF. The CDR3 bases are TGCGCCAGCAGCTTTGGGGACTACGAGCAGTACTTC.

This clonotype was seen ten or more times. The chain combines TRBV28 with TRBJ1-1, with D unclear. Germline V gives CDR1 MDHEN, CDR2 SYDVKM. Trimming left V 6 bases short and J 11 bases short, with 10 bases between. This CDR3 has 10 amino acids. The CDR3 coding sequence is TGTGCCAGCAGAAGAGGGAGGGCTTTCTTT. Its protein product is CASRRGRAFF.

This clonotype was recorded many times. The gene calls are TRBV6-2 or TRBV6-3 and TRBJ1-1; no clear D gene. Germline V gene lookup returns CDR1 MNHEY and CDR2 SVGEGT. The CDR3 consists of 14 residues. V lost 5 bases and J lost 5, with 15 bases in between. The CDR3 loop is CASSEPTSWTEAFF. CDR3 nucleotide sequence: TGTGCCAGCAGTGAACCCACGAGCTGGACTGAAGCTTTCTTT.

This chain connects TRBV9 to TRBJ1-2, with D maybe TRBD1 (5 bases). V shed 6 bases and J shed 2 bases, with 14 bases lying between them. This CDR3 is built from 14 residues. The germline CDR1 and CDR2 sequences are SGDLS and YYNGEE. CDR3 sequence: CASKGPRGNYGYTF. In nucleotides, the CDR3 is TGTGCCAGCAAGGGCCCACGGGGCAACTATGGCTACACCTTC.